This record looks at one T cell receptor (beta chain) sequence and its context. The data stem from a study of blood T cell repertoires in COVID-19. Study information: There were acute and convalescent COVID-19 samples, and they came from the United States, Italy and Spain. The cDNA or gDNA used as material had been derived from T cells, B-cell-depleted T cells, or PBMCs.

One Seattle source followed patients from active infection through their disease course. Original processing methods: Cell counts per sample came from amplifying reference gene primers. The repertoire was sequenced with immunoSEQ multiplex PCR; TCRdb's copy has only in-frame clones and lacks some. The V and J calls and clone size come from that table; D and trimming were worked out from the DNA. The profile shows approximately 390,000 clones, about 87% of them singletons. CDR3 size: 15 residues. In germline, CDR1 is LNHDA, CDR2 SQIVND (reference sequence). The V gene end was trimmed by 5 bases and the J gene end by 6 bases; junction bases not matched to a gene: 11.

The chain uses TRBV19 and TRBJ2-3, with 7 bases aligning to TRBD1. The clonotype originates from a woman aged 55-75 years with COVID-19, enrolled during active disease. Sequencing was done on a sample of peripheral blood. The DNA of the CDR3 is TGTGCCAGTAGTCTGTGGCGAGGGGGCAGGGATACGCAGTATTTT. This gives the protein CASSLWRGGRDTQYF.